The rows below give T cell receptor beta chains drawn from one sample of a study of naive and memory T cell subsets. TCRdb itself ran the UMI-ligation and nested PCR reads through MiXCR, one entry per CDR3 protein. Found here are tens of thousands of distinct CDR3 sequences, around 13% of them singletons; the top ten hold about 0.9%. The sample comprised central memory CD4+ T cells from blood. These receptors all come from a human donor in good health. Both conserved end residues are part of each CDR3. D genes are given only for firm matches. Not every row has a clone size; where given, it reads once, few, many or a size class.

J: TRBJ2-7
D: -
size: many
V: TRBV21-1
DNA: TGTGCCAGCAGCCGTACGAACTACGAGCAGTACTTC
CDR3: CASSRTNYEQYF

J: TRBJ1-5
D: TRBD1
size: -
V: TRBV19
DNA: TGTGCCAGTAGTAGCGGGACAGGGGGATATCAGCCCCAGCATTTT
CDR3: CASSSGTGGYQPQHF

J: TRBJ2-5
D: -
size: few
V: TRBV6-5
DNA: TGTGCCAGCAGTTACTCACCTAGCCAAGAGACCCAGTACTTC
CDR3: CASSYSPSQETQYF

J: TRBJ1-5
D: -
size: -
V: TRBV20-1
DNA: TGCAGTGCTTCTCCCACAGGGAGGGGGGATCAGCCCCAGCATTTT
CDR3: CSASPTGRGDQPQHF

J: TRBJ1-1
D: TRBD1
size: -
V: TRBV2
DNA: TGTGCCAGTGACAGGGTCGGCACTGAAGCTTTCTTT
CDR3: CASDRVGTEAFF

J: TRBJ1-6
D: -
size: many
V: TRBV7-2
DNA: TGTGCCAGCAGCTTAGCTGGAAATGAGAATTCACCCCTCCACTTT
CDR3: CASSLAGNENSPLHF

J: TRBJ2-3
D: TRBD2
size: many
V: TRBV2
DNA: TGTGCCAGCAGAGGGACTAGCGGGAGAGCAGATACGCAGTATTTT
CDR3: CASRGTSGRADTQYF

J: TRBJ2-7
D: -
size: few
V: TRBV3-1
DNA: TGTGCCAGCAGCCCCCAAGGACAGTTTGAGCAGTACTTC
CDR3: CASSPQGQFEQYF

J: TRBJ1-1
D: -
size: -
V: TRBV27
DNA: TGTGCCAGCAGTTTACAGGGCCCGTGGACTGAAGCTTTCTTT
CDR3: CASSLQGPWTEAFF

J: TRBJ1-2
D: -
size: -
V: TRBV20-1
DNA: TGCAGTGCTAGAGTCCGGGCCAATAACTATGGCTACACCTTC
CDR3: CSARVRANNYGYTF

J: TRBJ2-2
D: -
size: few
V: TRBV2
DNA: TGTGCCAGCAGGGCTATGGTGGTGGGGACCGGGGAGCTGTTTTTT
CDR3: CASRAMVVGTGELFF

J: TRBJ2-1
D: -
size: few
V: TRBV5-1
DNA: TGCGCCAGCAGCTTTGGGGACAAGAAGAACAATGAGCAGTTCTTC
CDR3: CASSFGDKKNNEQFF

J: TRBJ1-1
D: -
size: few
V: TRBV6-2/TRBV6-3
DNA: TGTGCCAGCAGACACTCGGAGTTGGGCACTGAAGCTTTCTTT
CDR3: CASRHSELGTEAFF

J: TRBJ2-5
D: -
size: many
V: TRBV10-3
DNA: TGTGCCATCAGTGAGCGACCACAAGAGACCCAGTACTTC
CDR3: CAISERPQETQYF

J: TRBJ2-5
D: -
size: -
V: TRBV5-4
DNA: TGTGCCAGCAGCTTGGGAGCGTCAGGGTTGTACCAAGAGACCCAGTACTTC
CDR3: CASSLGASGLYQETQYF

J: TRBJ1-3
D: -
size: many
V: TRBV11-1
DNA: TGTGCCAGCAGCTTACACTTGGGCAGGGCTGGAAACACCATATATTTT
CDR3: CASSLHLGRAGNTIYF

J: TRBJ2-5
D: -
size: few
V: TRBV10-3
DNA: TGTGCCATCAGTGAGTCCCCTTCAGGGCCCAACCCGCAAGAGACCCAGTACTTC
CDR3: CAISESPSGPNPQETQYF

J: TRBJ2-6
D: -
size: many
V: TRBV9
DNA: TGTGCCAGCAGCGTATCCGGTAGTGGGGCCAACGTCCTGACTTTC
CDR3: CASSVSGSGANVLTF

J: TRBJ2-1
D: TRBD2
size: many
V: TRBV11-2
DNA: TGTGCCAGCAGCAGAAATAGCGGGAAACACAATGAGCAGTTCTTC
CDR3: CASSRNSGKHNEQFF

J: TRBJ2-2
D: TRBD1
size: -
V: TRBV27
DNA: TGTGCCAGCAGTGGACAGGGGGCGAACGGGGAGCTGTTTTTT
CDR3: CASSGQGANGELFF

J: TRBJ2-7
D: TRBD1
size: many
V: TRBV29-1
DNA: TGCAGCGTTGCCGGACAGGGGAATGACGAGCAGTACTTC
CDR3: CSVAGQGNDEQYF

J: TRBJ1-2
D: -
size: few
V: TRBV6-5
DNA: TGTGCCAGCAGGAGCCTTGGGAGTAACTATGGCTACACCTTC
CDR3: CASRSLGSNYGYTF

J: TRBJ2-3
D: -
size: few
V: TRBV13
DNA: TGTGCCAGCAGCTTAACAGGGAGTGGGGATACGCAGTATTTT
CDR3: CASSLTGSGDTQYF

J: TRBJ2-1
D: TRBD2
size: once
V: TRBV11-2
DNA: TGTGCCAGCAGCTTAGAGGTAGCGGGAGGGTATTACAATGAGCAGTTCTTC
CDR3: CASSLEVAGGYYNEQFF

J: TRBJ2-7
D: -
size: -
V: TRBV20-1
DNA: TGTAGTGCTAGACCAGCTCGGGCCCCCGGGGCCTACGAGCAGTACTTC
CDR3: CSARPARAPGAYEQYF

J: TRBJ2-5
D: TRBD1
size: -
V: TRBV29-1
DNA: TGCAGCGTTGGAGCGTCACAGGGGGAGGAGACCCAGTACTTC
CDR3: CSVGASQGEETQYF

J: TRBJ2-7
D: -
size: many
V: TRBV20-1
DNA: TGCAGTGCCTTACCGGGACACCAAAGGGACGAGCAGTACTTC
CDR3: CSALPGHQRDEQYF

J: TRBJ2-1
D: -
size: many
V: TRBV4-3
DNA: TGCGCCAGCAGCGATATTTGGAATGAGCAGTTCTTC
CDR3: CASSDIWNEQFF

J: TRBJ2-5
D: TRBD2
size: -
V: TRBV6-2/TRBV6-3
DNA: TGTGCCAGCAGCCTCACTAGCGGACAAGAGACCCAGTACTTC
CDR3: CASSLTSGQETQYF

J: TRBJ2-1
D: TRBD1
size: few
V: TRBV2
DNA: TGTGCCAGCAGTGTGACAGGGAGCTCCTACAATGAGCAGTTCTTC
CDR3: CASSVTGSSYNEQFF

J: TRBJ2-2
D: -
size: -
V: TRBV6-1
DNA: TGTGCCAGCAGTGACAGGCTCCTGAGCCCCGGGGAGCTGTTTTTT
CDR3: CASSDRLLSPGELFF

J: TRBJ2-1
D: -
size: -
V: TRBV27
DNA: TGTGCCAGCAGTTTCGGAACCCTTGCCCAAAATGAGCAGTTCTTC
CDR3: CASSFGTLAQNEQFF

J: TRBJ2-7
D: TRBD2
size: few
V: TRBV3-1
DNA: TGTGCCAGCACCCAGGCAGCGGGGGGAAAGCCCAAGTACTTC
CDR3: CASTQAAGGKPKYF

J: TRBJ2-3
D: -
size: many
V: TRBV9
DNA: TGTGCCAGCAGCCTTGGTCCCCCAGATACGCAGTATTTT
CDR3: CASSLGPPDTQYF

J: TRBJ2-7
D: -
size: few
V: TRBV30
DNA: TGTGCCTGGAGTGTAGTCCCGGACAGTCCCTACGAGCAGTACTTC
CDR3: CAWSVVPDSPYEQYF

J: TRBJ2-7
D: TRBD2
size: -
V: TRBV7-2
DNA: TGTGCCAGCAGCTTAGTGGCTAGCGGGAGATTCGAGCAGTACTTC
CDR3: CASSLVASGRFEQYF

J: TRBJ1-2
D: TRBD1
size: few
V: TRBV3-1
DNA: TGTGCCAGCAGCTCTTCAGGGGGAGGCTACACCTTC
CDR3: CASSSSGGGYTF

J: TRBJ2-2
D: -
size: -
V: TRBV3-1
DNA: TGTGCCAGCAGCCCCGGTACGGCCGGGGAGCTGTTTTTT
CDR3: CASSPGTAGELFF

J: TRBJ1-2
D: -
size: few
V: TRBV30
DNA: TGTGCCTGGAGCGTGGGGAGAAGTATCCATGGCTACACCTTC
CDR3: CAWSVGRSIHGYTF

J: TRBJ1-6
D: -
size: -
V: TRBV28
DNA: TGTGCCAGCAGTTTAGGAGGTAGCCTACAACCCCTCCACTTT
CDR3: CASSLGGSLQPLHF

J: TRBJ1-2
D: TRBD1
size: few
V: TRBV29-1
DNA: TGCAGCGTAAGGACAGGGTCTAACTATGGCTACACCTTC
CDR3: CSVRTGSNYGYTF

J: TRBJ2-7
D: TRBD2
size: -
V: TRBV3-1
DNA: TGTGCCAGCAGCCAAGGCCCAGCGGGAGGCCCCTACGAGCAGTACTTC
CDR3: CASSQGPAGGPYEQYF

J: TRBJ2-5
D: TRBD1
size: few
V: TRBV4-1
DNA: TGCGCCAGCAGGAAGGGTCCGGGACAGGGGAGAGGAGAGACCCAGTACTTC
CDR3: CASRKGPGQGRGETQYF

J: TRBJ1-5
D: -
size: -
V: TRBV19
DNA: TGTGCCAGTAGTATAGATCCCCTTTCGCCCCAGCATTTT
CDR3: CASSIDPLSPQHF

J: TRBJ2-3
D: TRBD1
size: many
V: TRBV7-3
DNA: TGTGCCAGCAGTACGGGACAGGGCGGTGGAGATACGCAGTATTTT
CDR3: CASSTGQGGGDTQYF